This T cell receptor beta chain came from a study of blood T cell repertoires in COVID-19. Study background: COVID-19 samples from acute and convalescent phases originated in the United States, Italy and Spain. In each case, the material was cDNA or gDNA derived from T cells, B-cell-depleted T cells, or PBMCs.

Authors' data handling: Amplification of reference gene primers provided the estimated nucleated cell counts. Sequencing used immunoSEQ multiplex PCR; TCRdb keeps in-frame clones, though not all of them. V, J and clone size are taken as reported in that table, and D and trimming were inferred from the DNA itself. The sample lists 95,000 to 100,000 clones, roughly 92% occurring once. This clonotype was obtained from a man in his fifties with active COVID-19. Sequencing was carried out using peripheral blood.

CDR3 region: CASRGRGRRPQHF. CDR3 in DNA: TGTGCCAGCAGGGGAAGAGGGAGGCGGCCCCAGCATTTT. V and J are TRBV5-8 and TRBJ1-5; no clear D. Germline V lookup: CDR1 SGHTS, CDR2 YDEGEE. V was trimmed by 5 bases and J by 9 bases, leaving 15 bases between them. This CDR3 is 13 amino acids long.